This entry lists 10 T cell receptor beta chains sequenced from one sample in a study of cytomegalovirus exposure and HLA in healthy donors. The study ran its PCR with 60 Vbeta and 13 Jbeta primers. Profiling relied on immunoSEQ multiplex PCR, and the TCRdb table lists in-frame clones only, not all of them. The table has some 110,000 clones, around 61% seen once. The sequencing input was PBMCs. All receptors derive from a woman younger than 45 in good health and CMV-seronegative.

The chain has TRBV28 and TRBJ1-1, with TRBD1 matching 7 bases. Germline CDR1 reads MDHEN; CDR2 reads SYDVKM. Losses at the gene ends were 5 bases for V and 1 base for J; bases not matched to a gene: 7. CDR3 size: 15 residues. CDR3 loop: CASSTPGQPNTEAFF. CDR3 coding DNA: TGTGCCAGCAGTACCCCGGGACAGCCGAACACTGAAGCTTTCTTT.

The rearrangement links TRBV2 to TRBJ2-1; TRBD1 matches 10 bases. This CDR3 is built from 16 residues. Germline lookup yields CDR1 SNHLY and CDR2 FYNNEI. V lost 4 bases, J lost 5 bases, and 8 bases stayed unmatched. The DNA of the CDR3 is TGTGCCAGCAGTGGGCGGACAGGGGGTAGCCACAATGAGCAGTTCTTC. Translated: CASSGRTGGSHNEQFF.

This clone has a handful of counts. This chain connects TRBV6-5 to TRBJ1-5, with D tentatively TRBD1 (6 bases). Trimming left V 8 bases short and J 6 bases short, with 20 bases between. The CDR3 contains 15 residues. Germline CDR1 MNHEY, CDR2 SVGAGI. The CDR3 nucleotides are TGTGCCAGCTGTCTTGGCAGGGGAATAACTCAGCCCCAGCATTTT. Its protein is CASCLGRGITQPQHF.

This clone was counted a few times. The chain links TRBV15 to TRBJ1-3, with D unresolved. The CDR3 loop spans 13 amino acids. Trimming removed 3 bases at V and 0 bases at J, with 3 bases between. Germline V gene sequence: CDR1 LNHNV, CDR2 YYDKDF (reference sequence). CDR3: CATSSVSGNTIYF. In DNA form, the CDR3 reads TGTGCCACCAGCAGCGTCTCTGGAAACACCATATATTTT.

The V and J genes are TRBV7-9 and TRBJ2-1; TRBD1 is a possible D gene (5 bases). CDR3 length: 12 amino acids. V dropped 3 bases and J dropped 7 bases, with 7 bases sitting between them. The germline V gene encodes CDR1 SEHNR and CDR2 FQNEAQ (reference sequence). Here the CDR3 DNA reads TGTGCCAGCAGCTTGACAGATAATGAGCAGTTCTTC. The encoded protein is CASSLTDNEQFF.

This clone was counted only a few times. The chain has TRBV30 and TRBJ2-1; D is perhaps TRBD2 (6 bases). V gave up 0 bases and J gave up 6 bases, with 12 bases separating them. Germline-derived CDR1 and CDR2 are GTSNPN and SVGIG (reference sequence). The CDR3 is made up of 14 amino acids. The CDR3 loop reads CAWSVAGRFNEQFF. The CDR3 nucleotides are TGTGCCTGGAGTGTCGCGGGACGTTTCAATGAGCAGTTCTTC.

The V call is TRBV19, the J call TRBJ2-3; 9 positions agree with TRBD1. Trimming removed 3 bases from V and 0 bases from J; junction bases left unmatched: 7. Germline lookup yields CDR1 LNHDA and CDR2 SQIVND (reference sequence). The CDR3 has 17 amino acids. The CDR3 protein is CASSIRAGTGSTDTQYF. For the CDR3, the DNA is TGTGCCAGTAGTATCCGAGCCGGGACAGGGAGCACAGATACGCAGTATTTT.

In this sample, this clone turned up a few times. The chain combines TRBV2 with TRBJ2-7; perhaps TRBD2 as D (6 bases). Germline V gene lookup returns CDR1 SNHLY and CDR2 FYNNEI. V was pared by 6 bases and J by 0 bases, with 9 bases between. This CDR3 has 13 amino acids. CDR3 residues: CASRAGSSYEQYF. The CDR3 DNA reads as TGTGCCAGCAGGGCGGGAAGCTCCTACGAGCAGTACTTC.

The rearrangement uses TRBV11-2 and TRBJ2-1; 15 bases map to TRBD2. The CDR3 spans 18 residues. Looked up from germline, CDR1 is SGHAT and CDR2 is FQNNGV. V was clipped by 7 bases and J by 2 bases; unmatched bases: 9. The CDR3, as DNA: TGTGCCAGCACCCGAAGGACTAGCGGGAGGGCCGCCTACAATGAGCAGTTCTTC. It yields the protein CASTRRTSGRAAYNEQFF.

This chain joins TRBV5-4 and TRBJ2-5; 9 nucleotides agree with TRBD2. The CDR3 covers 13 residues. Germline values: CDR1 SGHNT, CDR2 YYREEE (reference sequence). Germline trimming cut 5 bases from V and 5 bases from J; bases unmatched to any gene: 4. The CDR3 reads CASRYSGSETQYF. The CDR3 DNA is TGTGCCAGCAGGTATAGCGGGAGTGAGACCCAGTACTTC.